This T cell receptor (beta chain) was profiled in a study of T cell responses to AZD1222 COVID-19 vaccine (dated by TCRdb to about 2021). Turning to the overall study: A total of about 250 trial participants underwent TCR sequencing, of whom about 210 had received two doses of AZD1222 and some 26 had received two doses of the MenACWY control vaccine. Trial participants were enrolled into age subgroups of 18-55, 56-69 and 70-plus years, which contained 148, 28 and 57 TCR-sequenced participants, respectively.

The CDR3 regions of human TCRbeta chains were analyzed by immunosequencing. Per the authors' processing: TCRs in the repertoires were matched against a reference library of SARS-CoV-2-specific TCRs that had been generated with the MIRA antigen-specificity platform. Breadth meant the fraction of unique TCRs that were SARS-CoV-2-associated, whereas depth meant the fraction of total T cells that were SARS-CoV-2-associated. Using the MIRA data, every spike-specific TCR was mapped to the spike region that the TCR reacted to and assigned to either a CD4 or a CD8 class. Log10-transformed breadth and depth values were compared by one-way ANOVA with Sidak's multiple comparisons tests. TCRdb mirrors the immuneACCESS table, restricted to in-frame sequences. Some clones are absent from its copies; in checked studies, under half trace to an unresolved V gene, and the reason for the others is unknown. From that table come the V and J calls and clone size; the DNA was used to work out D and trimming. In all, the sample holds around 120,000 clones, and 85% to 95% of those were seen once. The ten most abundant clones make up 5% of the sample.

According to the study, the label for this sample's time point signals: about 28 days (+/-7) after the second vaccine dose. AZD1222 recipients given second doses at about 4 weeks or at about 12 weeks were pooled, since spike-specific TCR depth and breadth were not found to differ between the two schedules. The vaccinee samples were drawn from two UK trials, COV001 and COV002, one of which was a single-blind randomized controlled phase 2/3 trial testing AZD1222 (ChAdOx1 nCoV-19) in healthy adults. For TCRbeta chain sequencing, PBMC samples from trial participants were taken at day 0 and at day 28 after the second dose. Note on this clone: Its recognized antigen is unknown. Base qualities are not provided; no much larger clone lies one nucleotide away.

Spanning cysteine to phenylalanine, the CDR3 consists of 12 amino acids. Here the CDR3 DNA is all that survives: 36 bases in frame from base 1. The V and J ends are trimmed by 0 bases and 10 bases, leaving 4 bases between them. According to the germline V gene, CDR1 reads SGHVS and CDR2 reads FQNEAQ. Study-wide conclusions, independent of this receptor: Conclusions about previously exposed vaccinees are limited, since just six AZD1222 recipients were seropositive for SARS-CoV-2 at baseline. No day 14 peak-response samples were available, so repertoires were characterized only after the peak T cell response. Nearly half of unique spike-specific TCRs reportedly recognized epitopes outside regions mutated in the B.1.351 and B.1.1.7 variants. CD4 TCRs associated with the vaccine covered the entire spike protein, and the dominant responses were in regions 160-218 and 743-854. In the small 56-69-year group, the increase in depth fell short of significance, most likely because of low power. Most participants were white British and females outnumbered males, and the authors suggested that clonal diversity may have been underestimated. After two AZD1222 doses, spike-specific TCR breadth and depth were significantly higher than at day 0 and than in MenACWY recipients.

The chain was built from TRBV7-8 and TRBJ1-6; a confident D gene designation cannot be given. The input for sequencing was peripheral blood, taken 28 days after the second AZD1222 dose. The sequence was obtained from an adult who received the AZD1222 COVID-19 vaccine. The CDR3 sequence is CASSLAHSPLHF. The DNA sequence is TGTGCCAGCAGCTTAGCGCACTCACCCCTCCACTTT.